Following are 18 T cell receptor beta chains from one sample sequenced in a study of cytomegalovirus exposure and HLA in healthy donors. The primer mix had 60 Vbeta and 13 Jbeta primers. The protocol was immunoSEQ multiplex PCR, while the TCRdb copy is restricted to in-frame clones and leaves out a portion. The sample has about 180,000 clones; around 80% are singletons. Sequenced sample: PBMCs. All receptors come from a woman between 55 and 75 years old in good health and CMV-seropositive.

This clone was seen only a few times. The V and J genes are TRBV5-1 and TRBJ2-1, with unresolved D. Trimming pared 0 bases from V and 11 bases from J, leaving 12 bases between. The CDR3 sequence is 13 residues long. Germline loops: CDR1 SGHRS, CDR2 YFSETQ. CDR3 DNA: TGCGCCAGCAGCTTGGCCCTAGATGATCAGCAGTTCTTC. It yields the protein CASSLALDDQQFF.

The V gene is TRBV5-4, the J gene TRBJ2-1; 9 bases line up with TRBD2. V shed 4 bases, J shed 6 bases, and the junction held 8 bases outside the gene matches. Germline lookup yields CDR1 SGHNT and CDR2 YYREEE (reference sequence). The CDR3 has 15 amino acids. The DNA for the CDR3 is TGTGCCAGCAGCCCCGCTAGCGGGGTCTTCAATGAGCAGTTCTTC. It encodes CASSPASGVFNEQFF.

This clone occurred a few times. The chain combines TRBV30 with TRBJ2-7; 8 bases fit TRBD1. Trimming at V came to 4 bases and at J to 2 bases, leaving 1 base not matched to a gene. This CDR3 is 12 amino acids long. CDR1 GTSNPN and CDR2 SVGIG come from the germline V gene (reference sequence). For the CDR3, the DNA is TGTGCCTGGACAGGGGGCGCCTACGAGCAGTACTTC. Translated: CAWTGGAYEQYF.

The rearrangement joins TRBV19 to TRBJ1-6; 7 nucleotides agree with TRBD1. The ends lost 5 bases at V and 6 bases at J; junction bases unmatched: 10. Germline CDR1 reads LNHDA; CDR2 reads SQIVND (reference sequence). The CDR3 contains 16 residues. CDR3 region: CASSPLRDSRNSPLHF. CDR3 bases: TGTGCCAGTAGTCCTTTAAGGGACAGCCGTAATTCACCCCTCCACTTT.

V gene TRBV10-3 combines with J gene TRBJ2-1; D is unclear. Germline V CDR1 and CDR2: ENHRY, SYGVKD. V was pared by 8 bases and J by 8 bases, with 13 bases between. The CDR3 is 12 residues long. CDR3 protein: CAIAELSHEQFF. CDR3 coding DNA: TGTGCCATCGCCGAGCTTTCCCATGAGCAGTTCTTC.

The chain is built from TRBV28 and TRBJ2-4; perhaps TRBD2 as D (5 bases). CDR1 is MDHEN, CDR2 SYDVKM, per germline. The CDR3 contains 15 residues. V was pared by 2 bases and J by 0 bases, with 8 bases between. DNA for the CDR3: TGTGCCAGCAGTTTAGACGGGGTAGCCAAAAACATTCAGTACTTC. It encodes CASSLDGVAKNIQYF.

This clone was observed a few times. V usage is TRBV7-6 and J usage is TRBJ1-6; possible D gene TRBD1, 5 bases. Germline V gene lookup returns CDR1 SGHVS and CDR2 FNYEAQ. The CDR3 loop spans 13 amino acids. Between the trimmed V and J ends, which lost 5 bases and 7 bases, there was a span of 9 bases. CDR3 coding DNA: TGTGCCAGCAGCGAAAACAGGAATTCACCCCTCCACTTT. It yields the protein CASSENRNSPLHF.

The J gene is TRBJ2-5, the V gene TRBV2; TRBD1 aligns across 7 bases. Germline V gene sequence: CDR1 SNHLY, CDR2 FYNNEI. Trimming removed 7 bases from V and 2 bases from J; junction bases left unmatched: 10. CDR3 length: 15 amino acids. The CDR3 DNA sequence: TGTGCCAGCACAGAGACAGGGAATTGGCAAGAGACCCAGTACTTC. Its translation: CASTETGNWQETQYF.

Worth noting for this clone: Additional DNA sequences in this sample encode the identical CDR3. This chain links TRBV29-1 with TRBJ2-7; 7 positions match TRBD1. Per the germline V gene, CDR1 is SQVTM and CDR2 is ANQGSEA. V dropped 3 bases and J dropped 2; count of bases not matched to a gene: 1. The CDR3 is 12 amino acids. CDR3 sequence reads: CSVEQGAYEQYF. CDR3 bases: TGCAGCGTTGAGCAGGGGGCCTACGAGCAGTACTTC.

The genes are TRBV28 and TRBJ2-6; the match to TRBD1 covers 7 bases. V was clipped by 4 bases and J by 0 bases; unmatched bases: 9. The CDR3 has 18 amino acids. Germline CDR1 and CDR2: MDHEN and SYDVKM. CDR3 sequence reads: CASSSSGTASSGANVLTF. The CDR3 DNA sequence: TGTGCCAGCAGTTCCTCGGGGACAGCCTCCTCTGGGGCCAACGTCCTGACTTTC.

The chain links TRBV5-6 to TRBJ1-2; TRBD1 might be the D (5 bases). CDR1 is SGHDT, CDR2 YYEEEE, per germline. The V gene lost 0 bases and the J gene lost 5 bases, with 14 bases spanning the gap. The CDR3 spans 15 residues. The CDR3 nucleotides read TGTGCCAGCAGCTTGGGGGCAGGGCTGGGGTATGGCTACACCTTC. Its protein product is CASSLGAGLGYGYTF.

The chain employs TRBV6-5 and TRBJ2-1; the D gene is possibly TRBD1 (6 bases). Germline CDR1 is MNHEY and CDR2 is SVGAGI. V was trimmed by 5 bases and J by 7 bases, leaving 9 bases between them. The CDR3 runs 12 residues. The CDR3 is CASSQGWNEQFF. The CDR3 DNA is TGTGCCAGCAGTCAGGGGTGGAATGAGCAGTTCTTC.

The chain carries TRBV7-9 and TRBJ2-1, with 7 bases matching TRBD1. Per germline, CDR1 SEHNR and CDR2 FQNEAQ (reference sequence). The CDR3 has 13 amino acids. The V gene end was trimmed by 5 bases and the J gene end by 7 bases; junction bases not matched to a gene: 5. The CDR3 loop reads CASSPQGVNEQFF. The CDR3 DNA reads TGTGCCAGCAGCCCCCAGGGGGTAAATGAGCAGTTCTTC. The full variable domain, rest sourced from reference TRBV7-9 and TRBJ2-1, is DTGVSQNPRHKITKRGQNVTFRCDPISEHNRLYWYRQTLGQGPEFLTYFQNEAQLEKSRLLSDRFSAERPKGSFSTLEIQRTEQGDSAMYLCASSPQGVNEQFFGPGTRLTVL.

This chain uses TRBV5-8 with TRBJ1-5, with 7 bases that match TRBD1. The CDR3 is 16 amino acids. V lost 2 bases to trimming and J lost 4 bases; unmatched junction nucleotides: 9. CDR1 and CDR2 from the germline V gene are SGHTS and YDEGEE. The CDR3 loop reads CASSFYPGGVNQPQHF. DNA for the CDR3: TGTGCCAGCAGCTTTTATCCAGGGGGAGTTAATCAGCCCCAGCATTTT.

The chain carries TRBV4-1 and TRBJ1-6; a possible D gene is TRBD1 (5 bases). Germline V gene sequence: CDR1 MGHRA, CDR2 YSYEKL. V lost 4 bases to trimming and J lost 8 bases, with 9 bases between them. The CDR3 runs to 13 residues. DNA of the CDR3: TGCGCCAGCAGCCCGGGGGTTGATTCACCCCTCCACTTT. This translates into CASSPGVDSPLHF.

J is TRBJ2-3 and V is TRBV2; D may be TRBD1 (5 bases). The germline V and J ends were trimmed by 7 bases and 0 bases, with 20 bases remaining between them. The CDR3 covers 17 residues. Germline lookup yields CDR1 SNHLY and CDR2 FYNNEI. The CDR3 sequence: CASTTFNRQSSTDTQYF. The DNA of the CDR3 is TGTGCCAGCACCACATTCAATCGACAGTCTAGCACAGATACGCAGTATTTT.

This chain links TRBV4-2 with TRBJ1-6; TRBD1 might be the D (6 bases). This CDR3 is built from 15 residues. The germline gives CDR1 LGHNA, CDR2 YNFKEQ. V lost 0 bases, J lost 6 bases, and 9 bases lay in between. The DNA of the CDR3 is TGTGCCAGCAGCCAAGACGTACAGGGTAATTCACCCCTCCACTTT. Encoded protein: CASSQDVQGNSPLHF.

The rearrangement joins TRBV7-9 to TRBJ1-1; a possible D gene is TRBD1 (5 bases). V dropped 7 bases and J dropped 4 bases, with 10 bases sitting between them. Germline assignment: CDR1 SEHNR and CDR2 FQNEAQ (reference sequence). The CDR3 spans 12 residues. The CDR3 nucleotides read TGTGCCAGCACCGAAGGGGTCACTGAAGCTTTCTTT. It specifies CASTEGVTEAFF.